The 2 T cell receptor beta chains reported below all come from one sample, sequenced in a study of CD8 T cells in cerebrospinal fluid in Alzheimer's disease. TCRdb reanalyzed the 10x single-cell sequencing reads, giving one entry per CDR3 protein sequence and no DNA. This sample's table reports 960 or so distinct CDR3 sequences. Sequenced sample: cerebrospinal fluid. These receptors all come from a human donor in good health.

Frequency places this clonotype as medium-sized. CDR3 residues: CASSYGPGVNTEAFF. The chain recombines TRBV27 with TRBJ1-1. Germline loops: CDR1 MNHEY, CDR2 SMNVEV (reference sequence). The CDR3 covers 15 residues.

The chain is built from TRBV20-1 and TRBJ2-7; TCRdb's assignment of TRBD2 cannot be checked, as there is no DNA. Germline V gives CDR1 DFQATT, CDR2 SNEGSKA (reference sequence). The CDR3 sequence is 16 residues long. The CDR3 protein is CSGVAGGRGGGYEQYF.